This note documents a single TCR beta chain sequence. Its antigen is not known. This record belongs to a study of CD8+ T cells in alopecia areata. Study-wide background: Each day, treated patients took oral tofacitinib twice, at 5 to 10 mg per dose.

Reverse transcription of extracted RNA yielded cDNA, which provided the sequencing template. The table came from immunoSEQ multiplex PCR; TCRdb's copy has only in-frame clones and leaves some out. Altogether roughly 250,000 clones are present, approximately 61% being singletons, with the ten largest covering 1.2%. Individuals with alopecia areata gave both lesional scalp punch biopsies and peripheral blood for collection. The researchers isolated CD4+ and CD8+ T cells from PBMCs by sorting. This CDR3 contains 12 residues. Germline V lookup: CDR1 SGDLS, CDR2 YYNGEE. The germline V and J ends were trimmed by 2 bases and 3 bases, with 2 bases remaining between them. General observations from the study: The study found higher clonality in lesional than normal scalp, especially in alopecia totalis/universalis.

The source is a human donor with alopecia areata. The V gene is TRBV9, the J gene TRBJ2-2; D call uncertain. The sample here was CD4+ T cells sorted from blood, taken at week 0. CDR3 in DNA: TGTGCCAGCAGCGTTTACACCGGGGAGCTGTTTTTT. Translated: CASSVYTGELFF. Using reference TRBV9 and TRBJ2-2 for the parts outside the CDR3, the full variable domain is DSGVTQTPKHLITATGQRVTLRCSPRSGDLSVYWYQQSLDQGLQFLIQYYNGEERAKGNILERFSAQQFPDLHSELNLSSLELGDSALYFCASSVYTGELFFGEGSRLTVL.